This T cell receptor beta chain is from a study of cytomegalovirus exposure and HLA in healthy donors. This clone was seen more than once but under ten times. Its matching antigen is unknown. PCR involved 60 Vbeta and 13 Jbeta primers. The data were produced by immunoSEQ multiplex PCR, yet TCRdb's version contains in-frame clones alone and is incomplete. The sample lists 95,000 to 150,000 clones; 50% to 80% were seen once. CDR3 length: 13 amino acids. Germline loops: CDR1 MNHNY, CDR2 SVGAGI (reference sequence). V trimming: 6 bases; J trimming: 4 bases; junction bases outside the gene matches: 3. General study findings and limits: Immune exposure was documented only through CMV serostatus. Using the classifier, cytomegalovirus status was reportedly diagnosed with high specificity and sensitivity. Common viral pathogens (according to a later analysis) appeared linked to several of the most significant clusters. The study found most TCR sequences rare, yet found some public TCRs in many donors.

The sample taken for sequencing was PBMCs. The J gene is TRBJ1-2, the V gene TRBV6-6; 9 bases fit TRBD1. This clonotype was sampled from a middle-aged woman in good health and CMV-seropositive. This CDR3 is CASRETGGYGYTF. The CDR3 region has the DNA TGTGCCAGCAGGGAGACAGGGGGCTATGGCTACACCTTC.